This is a list of T cell receptor beta chains from one sample in a study of cytomegalovirus exposure and HLA in healthy donors. Sequenced by immunoSEQ multiplex PCR; TCRdb stores in-frame clones only, minus some. Of approximately 72,000 clones listed, about 72% were seen once; the top ten hold roughly 21%. What was sequenced was PBMCs. The receptors shown here come from a man aged 35 to 55 in good health and CMV-seropositive. The CDR3 runs from the conserved cysteine through the conserved F or W. The order of the fields is D gene, V gene, J gene, clone size, CDR3 length, CDR3 DNA, CDR3 protein. A D gene is named only where the DNA matches it firmly. Part of the rows lack a size; the others show once, few, many or a class for expanded clones.

>TRBD2|TRBV18|TRBJ2-7|NA|14
TGTGCCAGCTCACCTAGCGGGGAGCTCTACGAGCAGCACTTC
CASSPSGELYEQHF
>NA|TRBV5-1|TRBJ1-2|NA|15
TGCGCCAGCAGCTTAGAGTCGGTCCTAAAGTATGGCTACACCTTC
CASSLESVLKYGYTF
>TRBD2|TRBV7-7|TRBJ2-1|few|18
TGTGCTAGCAGCCTGTACCCGAGGAGCGGGGGGACGTACAATGAGCAGTTCTTC
CASSLYPRSGGTYNEQFF
>NA|TRBV5-1|TRBJ1-1|NA|16
TGCGCCAGCAGCTCGGTGTGGACAGACATGAACACTGAAGCTTTCTTT
CASSSVWTDMNTEAFF
>NA|TRBV6-5|TRBJ1-2|NA|13
TGTGCCAGCAGCATTCGGGGTGACTATGGCTACACCTTC
CASSIRGDYGYTF
>NA|TRBV30|TRBJ1-1|NA|13
TGTGCCTGGAGTGTAAGAGGAAGGGGGGAAGCTTTCTTT
CAWSVRGRGEAFF
>NA|TRBV5-1|TRBJ1-6|NA|15
TGCGCCAGCAGACTCGGGCCCAGGGCGGACTCACCCCTCCACTTT
CASRLGPRADSPLHF
>NA|TRBV4-2|TRBJ2-2|once|18
TGTGCCAGCAGCCAGCAGGGGCGAAATAAAAAACTCACCGGGGAGCTGTTTTTT
CASSQQGRNKKLTGELFF
>NA|TRBV6-1|TRBJ2-2|NA|14
TGTGCCAGCAGTGCGGGAGCAAACACCGGGGAGCTGTTTTTT
CASSAGANTGELFF
>NA|TRBV19|TRBJ1-2|NA|13
TGTGCCAGTAGTAATGGGGGGGGATATGGCTACACCTTC
CASSNGGGYGYTF
>TRBD1|TRBV5-1|TRBJ2-7|NA|14
TGCGCCAGCAGCCTTGAGGTGGGACAGGGCGAGCAGTACTTC
CASSLEVGQGEQYF
>TRBD1|TRBV6-5|TRBJ2-7|NA|14
TGTGCCAGCAGTAAGGGACAGGAGTTCTACGAGCAGTACTTC
CASSKGQEFYEQYF
>TRBD1|TRBV14|TRBJ1-2|NA|13
TGTGCCAGCAGCCCGCGGACAGGGGATGGCTACACCTTC
CASSPRTGDGYTF
>TRBD1|TRBV9|TRBJ1-4|NA|13
TGTGCCAGCAGCTCGGGACAGGTTGAAAAACTGTTTTTT
CASSSGQVEKLFF
>TRBD1|TRBV27|TRBJ2-2|NA|15
TGTGCCAGCAGCCCTGGGACAGGGAACACCGGGGAGCTGTTTTTT
CASSPGTGNTGELFF
>TRBD2|TRBV13|TRBJ2-1|NA|16
TGTGCCAGCAGCGAAAGGGACTATACCTCCTACAATGAGCAGTTCTTC
CASSERDYTSYNEQFF
>TRBD2|TRBV7-6|TRBJ2-2|NA|19
TGTGCCAGCAGCCCGGGACTAGCGGGGGCCTTCTTGAACACCGGGGAGCTGTTTTTT
CASSPGLAGAFLNTGELFF
>TRBD1|TRBV5-1|TRBJ2-3|NA|14
TGCGCCAGCAGCTTGGGGGAAGGGGGCTATACGCAGTATTTT
CASSLGEGGYTQYF
>NA|TRBV29-1|TRBJ2-7|few|13
TGCAGCGTTGTGAAGGGGAATACATATGAGCAGTACTTC
CSVVKGNTYEQYF
>NA|TRBV6-6|TRBJ2-3|few|12
TGTGCCAGCAGTCCGAGGGCAGATACGCAGTATTTT
CASSPRADTQYF
>TRBD1|TRBV4-1|TRBJ1-3|NA|16
TGCGCCAGCAGCCAAGATGGGAGAGGGGGCGGAAACACCATATATTTT
CASSQDGRGGGNTIYF
>NA|TRBV6-1|TRBJ1-5|NA|15
TGTGCCAGCAGTGAACATGGTGGAGGGGAGGGGCCCCAGCATTTT
CASSEHGGGEGPQHF
>NA|TRBV28|TRBJ2-5|once|15
TGTGCCAGCAGTTTAGGACAGACATACCAAGAGACCCAGTACTTC
CASSLGQTYQETQYF
>NA|TRBV2|TRBJ2-3|NA|14
TGTGCCAGCAGGCTGAGGCTAACCTCGGATACGCAGTATTTT
CASRLRLTSDTQYF
>TRBD1|TRBV7-9|TRBJ1-6|few|15
TGTGCCAGCAGCTTAGGGGGGACAGGGGGTTCACCCCTCCACTTT
CASSLGGTGGSPLHF
>NA|TRBV7-6|TRBJ1-2|NA|14
TGTGCCAGCAGCTTAGAGGAGGGAAACTATGGCTACACCTTC
CASSLEEGNYGYTF
>TRBD2|TRBV6-5|TRBJ2-1|few|15
TGTGCCAGCAGTTACGGAATAGCGGGGTACAATGAGCAGTTCTTC
CASSYGIAGYNEQFF
>NA|TRBV11-2|TRBJ1-5|NA|12
TGTGCCAGCAGCTTAGAAGGGGCGCCCCAGCATTTT
CASSLEGAPQHF
>NA|TRBV2|TRBJ1-6|NA|14
TGTGCCAGCAGTGAAGACAGGTCGTATTCACCCCTCCACTTT
CASSEDRSYSPLHF
>NA|TRBV5-1|TRBJ1-2|NA|14
TGCGCCAGCAGCCGCGACAGAACCAACTATGGCTACACCTTC
CASSRDRTNYGYTF
>TRBD1|TRBV4-3|TRBJ2-1|NA|14
TGCGCCAGCAGTCCCGGGACAGTGCGGCCCGAGCAGTTCTTC
CASSPGTVRPEQFF
>TRBD2|TRBV5-1|TRBJ2-5|NA|15
TGCGCCAGCAGCTGGGGAGGGTCCGTTGGAGAGACCCAGTACTTC
CASSWGGSVGETQYF
>NA|TRBV30|TRBJ1-1|NA|12
TGTGCCCGGGTAAGGGGGTTAAAAGAAGCTTTCTTT
CARVRGLKEAFF
>NA|TRBV6-5|TRBJ2-5|NA|14
TGTGCCAGCAGTTTCCAACAGGGAACAGAGACCCAGTACTTC
CASSFQQGTETQYF
>NA|TRBV27|TRBJ2-2|few|14
TGTGCCAGCAGTCCCGGAGGTGGGGCCGGGGAGCTGTTTTTT
CASSPGGGAGELFF
>TRBD1|TRBV7-9|TRBJ1-4|NA|16
TGTGCCAGCAGCTTTCTAATCGGACAGGTTGCGGAAAAACTGTTTTTT
CASSFLIGQVAEKLFF